This T cell receptor (beta chain) is from a study of blood T cells in healthy people across ages. Study-level points and caveats: Because sorting was not performed, PBMCs prevented conclusive naive versus antigen-experienced comparison.

Sample-barcoded 5' priming and a J-beta primer mix drove a second PCR of roughly 6 to 12 cycles. A template-switch adaptor that had 12 random nucleotides put a tag on each cDNA molecule. MiXCR, applied by TCRdb to the 5' RACE reads, yields one record per CDR3 protein. The sample carries about a million distinct CDR3 sequences, just over 50% recorded once. The donors, aged about 6 to 100, were healthy Caucasians from Russia. It was approximately 9 milliliters of peripheral blood that were drawn from each donor. This clonotype was seen only once. Its specificity is unknown. The length of the CDR3 is 15 residues. Germline CDR1 is MDHEN and CDR2 is SYDVKM. With V trimmed by 6 bases and J by 3 bases, 9 bases remained unmatched.

V is TRBV28 and J is TRBJ2-7; 9 nucleotides agree with TRBD2. The source of this sequence is a woman aged 55-70 years in good health. Sequencing input: blood. The CDR3 DNA follows: TGTGCCAGCAGCCTTAGCGGGAGCAGAGGCTACGAGCAGTACTTC. Its protein is CASSLSGSRGYEQYF.